Presented here are 6 T cell receptor beta chains from one specimen sequenced in a study of shared clonotypes between healthy human individuals (dated by TCRdb to about 2020). Libraries came from the immunoSEQ multiplex PCR assay. TCRdb limited this immuneACCESS table to in-frame rearrangements with V and J called. A share of clones is missing; checked studies link under half to unresolved V genes, and the rest is unexplained. The sample table holds about 2.4 million clones, of which approximately 94% were seen once. The leading ten clones occupy under 0.15% of the sample. Sequenced sample: naive CD4+ T cells sorted from blood. Reading the label with the study, this specimen's cell subset or site is: CD45RA+ positively selected. Receptors were obtained from a man between 18 and 29 years old in good health.

The chain is built from TRBV5-1 and TRBJ1-1, with 7 bases aligning to TRBD1. Per germline, CDR1 SGHRS and CDR2 YFSETQ. V dropped 9 bases and J dropped 3; count of bases not matched to a gene: 11. The CDR3 is made up of 14 amino acids. CDR3 loop: CATKQGNLDTEAFF. The CDR3 DNA is TGCGCCACAAAACAGGGGAATCTCGACACTGAAGCTTTCTTT.

V and J are TRBV11-2 and TRBJ1-4, with 8 bases identical to TRBD1. The CDR3 has 16 residues. In germline, CDR1 is SGHAT, CDR2 FQNNGV. Germline trimming cut 2 bases from V and 8 bases from J; bases unmatched to any gene: 10. CDR3: CASSLLGTGGNEKLFF. The CDR3 coding sequence is TGTGCCAGCAGCTTACTGGGGACAGGTGGTAACGAAAAACTGTTTTTT.

This chain connects TRBV19 to TRBJ2-2; D call uncertain. V lost 5 bases and J 1 base, leaving 14 bases between the germline ends. The germline V gene encodes CDR1 LNHDA and CDR2 SQIVND (reference sequence). The CDR3 is 16 residues long. CDR3 in amino acids: CASSGLESVNTGELFF. DNA of the CDR3: TGTGCCAGTAGTGGCCTCGAATCAGTGAACACCGGGGAGCTGTTTTTT. Looking up the rest from reference TRBV19 and TRBJ2-2 gives the full variable domain: DGGITQSPKYLFRKEGQNVTLSCEQNLNHDAMYWYRQDPGQGLRLIYYSQIVNDFQKGDIAEGYSVSREKKESFPLTVTSAQKNPTAFYLCASSGLESVNTGELFFGEGSRLTVL.

The V gene is TRBV2, the J gene TRBJ2-3, with D uncertain. The CDR3 sequence is 14 residues long. Germline loops: CDR1 SNHLY, CDR2 FYNNEI. The ends were cut back, 4 bases at V and 7 bases at J, with 15 bases in the middle. CDR3 residues: CASSAPRSANTQYF. DNA for the CDR3: TGTGCCAGCAGTGCCCCCCGAAGTGCGAATACGCAGTATTTT.

This clone was detected once. The genes are TRBV9 and TRBJ2-7, with D possibly being TRBD1 (6 bases). V was cut by 0 bases and J by 7 bases, with 17 bases left in between. The CDR3 consists of 15 residues. Germline lookup yields CDR1 SGDLS and CDR2 YYNGEE. The CDR3 spells CASSVDGTSLREQYF. Here the CDR3 DNA reads TGTGCCAGCAGCGTAGACGGGACATCCCTACGAGAGCAGTACTTC.

The chain uses TRBV5-4 and TRBJ2-5, with D maybe TRBD2 (5 bases). The germline CDR1 and CDR2 sequences are SGHNT and YYREEE (reference sequence). Between the trimmed V and J ends, which lost 4 bases and 2 bases, there was a span of 12 bases. CDR3 length equals 14 residues. The CDR3 region has the DNA TGTGCCAGCAGCGAAGTAGCGCGACAAGAGACCCAGTACTTC. As protein: CASSEVARQETQYF.